The present T cell receptor (beta chain) was sequenced within a study of T cell responses to AZD1222 COVID-19 vaccine. The junction had 10 bases not matched to a gene; V was cut back by 5 bases and J by 7 bases. From germline, CDR1 is MDHEN and CDR2 SYDVKM. The CDR3 consists of 16 residues. Generated by immunoSEQ multiplex PCR, the TCRdb table keeps only in-frame clones and is missing some. The sample shows some 110,000 clones, around 89% of them seen only once. The clonotype originates from an adult who received the AZD1222 COVID-19 vaccine. The sequences come from peripheral blood, collected 28 days after the second AZD1222 dose. V gene TRBV28 combines with J gene TRBJ2-1; 11 positions match TRBD2. Here the CDR3 reads CASSPTGLADENEQFF. The CDR3 bases are TGTGCCAGCAGTCCTACGGGACTAGCGGACGAGAATGAGCAGTTCTTC.